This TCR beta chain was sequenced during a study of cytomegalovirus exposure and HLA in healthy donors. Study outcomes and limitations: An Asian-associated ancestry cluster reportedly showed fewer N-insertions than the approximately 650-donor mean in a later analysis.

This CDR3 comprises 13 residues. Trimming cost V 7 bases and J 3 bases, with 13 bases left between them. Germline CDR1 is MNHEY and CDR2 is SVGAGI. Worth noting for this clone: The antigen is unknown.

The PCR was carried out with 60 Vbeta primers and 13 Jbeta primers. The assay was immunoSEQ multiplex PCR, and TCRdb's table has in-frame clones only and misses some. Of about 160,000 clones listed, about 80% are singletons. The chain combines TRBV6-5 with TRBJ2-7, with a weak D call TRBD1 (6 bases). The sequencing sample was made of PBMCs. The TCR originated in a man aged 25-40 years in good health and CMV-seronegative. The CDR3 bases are TGTGCCAGCAAGCCGACCAGGGGCTACGAGCAGTACTTC. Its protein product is CASKPTRGYEQYF.